This T cell receptor beta chain was sequenced for a study of blood T cells in healthy people across ages. Study conclusions and caveats: Donor CMV infection status was unknown, possibly confounding age-related changes in expanded clonotypes.

CDR1 is SGDLS and CDR2 is YYNGEE in the germline V gene. Trimming cost V 0 bases and J 5 bases, with 23 bases left between them. CDR3 size: 18 residues. This clonotype was found many times. Its antigen remains unknown. Through a sample-barcoded 5' primer and a J-beta primer mix, a second PCR was run for roughly 6 to 12 cycles. TCRdb itself ran the 5' RACE reads through MiXCR, one entry per CDR3 protein. The table lists more than 700,000 distinct CDR3 sequences, less than 70% of them singletons, with under 50% in the top ten. The donors, aged about 6 to 100, were healthy Caucasians from Russia. Each sample had at least 6 million PBMCs isolated.

The genes are TRBV9 and TRBJ2-5; weak D call: TRBD2 (5 bases). The receptor's source is a man aged 80 or over in good health. Sequencing was carried out using blood. The CDR3 coding sequence is TGTGCCAGCAGCGTAGGGCTCCTCAATAGCGCCCTGTCGGAGACCCAGTACTTC. Protein product: CASSVGLLNSALSETQYF.